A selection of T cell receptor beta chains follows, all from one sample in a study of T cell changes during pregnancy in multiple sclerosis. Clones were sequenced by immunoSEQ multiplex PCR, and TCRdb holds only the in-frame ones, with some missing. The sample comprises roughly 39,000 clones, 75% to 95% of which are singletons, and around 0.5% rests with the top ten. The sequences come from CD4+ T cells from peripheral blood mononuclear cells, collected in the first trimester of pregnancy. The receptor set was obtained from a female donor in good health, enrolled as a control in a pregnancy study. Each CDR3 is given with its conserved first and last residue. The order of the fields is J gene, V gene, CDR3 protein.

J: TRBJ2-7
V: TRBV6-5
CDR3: CASRSGGPGSYEQYF

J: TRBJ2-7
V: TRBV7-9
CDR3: CASSWVGGPYEQYF

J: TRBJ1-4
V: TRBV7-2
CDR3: CASSYRQGGGEKLFF

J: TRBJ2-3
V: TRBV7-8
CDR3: CASSLKDSSTDTQYF

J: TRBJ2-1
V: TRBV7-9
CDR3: CASSQGLLGQAVYNEQFF

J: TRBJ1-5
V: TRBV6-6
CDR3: CASSSRYNQPQHF

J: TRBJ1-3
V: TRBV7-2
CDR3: CASSLQGNTIYF

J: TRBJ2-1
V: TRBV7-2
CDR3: CASSFSVSGGARNEQFF

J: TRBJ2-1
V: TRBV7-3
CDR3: CASSSDRAYNEQFF

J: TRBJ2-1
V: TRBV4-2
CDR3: CASSLASGINEQFF

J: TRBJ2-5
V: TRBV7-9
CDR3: CASTSLRGETQYF

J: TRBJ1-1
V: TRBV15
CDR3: CATSRLGTGFGGGEAFF

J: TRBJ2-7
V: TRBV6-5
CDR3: CASSIRDRGTYEQYF

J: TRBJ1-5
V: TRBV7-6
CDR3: CASSLGGQGKPQHF

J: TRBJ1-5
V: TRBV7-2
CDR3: CASSLDGRGQPQHF

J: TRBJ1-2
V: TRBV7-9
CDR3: CAGDREASGYTF

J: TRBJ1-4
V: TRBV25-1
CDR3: CASTGTIFEKLFF

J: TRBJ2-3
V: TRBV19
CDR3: CASRRLAGAPSTDTQYF

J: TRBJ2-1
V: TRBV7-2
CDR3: CASRFGGSYNEQFF

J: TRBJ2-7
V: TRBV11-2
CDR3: CASSLEGGGPYF

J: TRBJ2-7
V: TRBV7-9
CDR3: CASSLEVAGFEQYF

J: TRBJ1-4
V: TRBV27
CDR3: CASSLRGKLGANEKLFF

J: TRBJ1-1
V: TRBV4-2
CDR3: CASSQAGGADTEAFF

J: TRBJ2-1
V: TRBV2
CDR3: CASKRQGSYNEQFF

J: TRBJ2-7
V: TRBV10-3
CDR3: CAINEYSTDEQYF

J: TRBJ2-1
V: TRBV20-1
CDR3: CSARQGAEQFF

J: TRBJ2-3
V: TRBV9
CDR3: CASSRGQGGPDTQYF

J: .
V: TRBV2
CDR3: CASMKEQRYEQYF

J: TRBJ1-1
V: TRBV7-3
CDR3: CASSSSGGAGFEAFF

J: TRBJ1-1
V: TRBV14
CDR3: CASSRPTGGREAFF

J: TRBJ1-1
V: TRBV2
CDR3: CASSEERQGRTFF

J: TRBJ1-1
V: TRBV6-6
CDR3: CASISGTGGTEAFF

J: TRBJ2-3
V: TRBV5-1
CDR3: CASSRLTGSTDTQYF

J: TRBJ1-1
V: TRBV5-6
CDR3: CASSKDRGEMNTEAFF

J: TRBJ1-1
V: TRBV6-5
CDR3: CASSQGWITEAFF

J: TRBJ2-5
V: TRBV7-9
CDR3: CASSPGQGSVETQYF

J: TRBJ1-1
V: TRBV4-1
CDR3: CASSAAGGEPEAFF

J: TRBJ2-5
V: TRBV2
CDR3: CASSVGLAGGNQETQYF

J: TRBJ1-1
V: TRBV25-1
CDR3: CASSGLRGYTEAFF

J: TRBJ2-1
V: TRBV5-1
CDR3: CASSVTGGGYNEQFF

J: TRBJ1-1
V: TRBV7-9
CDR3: CASSLKGGRAEAFF

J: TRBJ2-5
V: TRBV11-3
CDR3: CASSLGTSETQYF

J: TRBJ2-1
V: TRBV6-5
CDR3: CASSYSRGNEQFF

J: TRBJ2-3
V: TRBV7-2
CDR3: CASSVSGGAADTQYF

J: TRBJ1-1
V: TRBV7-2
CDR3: CASSLVYTGGEEAFF

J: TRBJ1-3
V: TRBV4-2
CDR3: CASSQGGSLSGNTIYF

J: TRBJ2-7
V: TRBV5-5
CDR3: CASSLSSGGLRYEQYF

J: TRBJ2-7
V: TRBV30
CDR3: CAWSFPGVAHEQYF

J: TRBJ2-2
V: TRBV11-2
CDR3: CASSPWTGQGSGELFF

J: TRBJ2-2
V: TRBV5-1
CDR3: CASSNRQGDTGELFF

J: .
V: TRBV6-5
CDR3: CASSYTGRSYEQYF

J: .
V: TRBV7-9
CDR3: CASSLPGTLYEQYF